The clone carrying this T cell receptor beta chain was found many times. Its antigen is currently unknown. What the library attached to individual cDNA molecules were unique molecular identifiers. Original processing methods: Counts of TCRs in each sample centred on a median of approximately 100,000 and extended from around 25,000 to 690,000. TCRdb re-analysed the 5' RACE reads in MiXCR, keeping a single row per CDR3 protein. The V and J calls follow TCRdb's processing rather than the paper's. This sample has about 140,000 distinct CDR3 sequences, with roughly 4% found just once. These data originate in a study of human T cells and chemical hapten exposure. Study-level information: Small discrepancies in pooled library volume mainly accounted for the varying TCR yields per sample. The study's findings and limits: The study found that DPC sensitization did not change TCRs above 1 in 1000 frequency.

V trimming: 6 bases; J trimming: 4 bases; junction bases outside the gene matches: 6. The CDR3 is made up of 15 amino acids. Whole blood that had not been fractionated was the source of extracted total RNA. The chain combines TRBV12-3 or TRBV12-4 with TRBJ2-1, with 10 nucleotides matching TRBD2. The receptor's source is a female donor in good health. The CDR3 DNA sequence: TGTGCCAGCAGCCGAGCGGGGGGGGAGTACAATGAGCAGTTCTTC. Protein sequence: CASSRAGGEYNEQFF.